This TCR beta chain was found in a study of cytomegalovirus exposure and HLA in healthy donors. Trimming took off 3 bases at V and 6 bases at J, with 12 bases between the two ends. This CDR3 spans 14 amino acids. CDR1 and CDR2 (germline): ENHRY, SYGVKD. Both 60 Vbeta primers and 13 Jbeta primers went into the PCR. Libraries were prepared by immunoSEQ multiplex PCR; TCRdb keeps only in-frame clonotypes and omits some of them. The sample has about 160,000 clones, 60% to 80% seen once. The chain has TRBV10-3 and TRBJ2-1; weak D call: TRBD1 (6 bases). This clonotype was obtained from a young man in good health and CMV-seropositive. Sequenced input: PBMCs. DNA of the CDR3: TGTGCCATCAGTGATTCTGGGACAAGCAATGAGCAGTTCTTC. Protein: CAISDSGTSNEQFF.